One sample yielded the 13 T cell receptor beta chains listed below, sequenced in a study of shared clonotypes between healthy human individuals. Terminally differentiated effector memory CD45RA+ cells were left out of the naive CD8 fraction, which was CD45RO-negative and positively selected for CCR7. Assay used: immunoSEQ multiplex PCR; TCRdb lists only in-frame clones, some missing. Here the sample spans about 600,000 clones, roughly 98% being singletons. Input material: naive CD8+ T cells sorted from blood. The receptor source for this set is a man in his thirties or forties in good health.

This rearrangement joins TRBV7-8 to TRBJ2-7, with D tentatively TRBD1 (5 bases). This CDR3 contains 15 residues. Germline lookup yields CDR1 SGHVS and CDR2 FQNEAQ. Trimming took 3 bases from V and 3 from J, leaving 15 bases between them. The CDR3 DNA follows: TGTGCCAGCAGCTTCCTTAACAGGATAATCTACGAGCAGTACTTC. Translating gives CASSFLNRIIYEQYF. Looking up the rest from reference TRBV7-8 and TRBJ2-7 gives the full variable domain: GAGVSQSPRYKVAKRGQDVALRCDPISGHVSLFWYQQALGQGPEFLTYFQNEAQLDKSGLPSDRFFAERPEGSVSTLKIQRTQQEDSAVYLCASSFLNRIIYEQYFGPGTRLTVT.

Remarks on this clone: An end of the junction does not agree with germline; a read error may underlie this. V usage is TRBV29-1 and J usage is TRBJ2-3, with D possibly TRBD1 on 8 matching bases. The CDR3 loop spans 12 amino acids. Germline V gene data show CDR1 as SQVTM and CDR2 as ANQGSEA. The CDR3, as DNA: TGCAGCGTTGAAACAGGGGGGCGGGGGACCCTTTTT. Protein product: CSVETGGRGTLF.

This chain links TRBV7-2 with TRBJ2-5; a possible D gene is TRBD2 (6 bases). The V gene lost 6 bases and the J gene lost 5 bases, with 16 bases spanning the gap. The CDR3 length is 14 residues. Germline CDR1 SGHTA, CDR2 FQGNSA. This CDR3 reads CASSSTGVWETQYF. The CDR3 DNA reads TGTGCCAGCAGTTCCACGGGAGTCTGGGAGACCCAGTACTTC. Combining the CDR3 with reference TRBV7-2 and TRBJ2-5 gives the whole variable domain GAGVSQSPSNKVTEKGKDVELRCDPISGHTALYWYRQSLGQGLEFLIYFQGNSAPDKSGLPSDRFSAERTGGSVSTLTIQRTQQEDSAVYLCASSSTGVWETQYFGPGTRLLVL.

The chain combines TRBV11-2 with TRBJ2-2; 16 bases are shared with TRBD2. The CDR3 consists of 17 residues. The germline CDR1 and CDR2 sequences are SGHAT and FQNNGV. Trimming at V came to 5 bases and at J to 7 bases, leaving 7 bases not matched to a gene. CDR3 amino acids: CASSQGTSGRADGELFF. The CDR3 DNA sequence: TGTGCCAGCAGCCAAGGGACTAGCGGGAGGGCTGACGGGGAGCTGTTTTTT.

The J gene is TRBJ1-5, the V gene TRBV28; 7 bases align to TRBD1. The CDR3 has 14 residues. V was pared by 6 bases and J by 9 bases, with 11 bases of the junction left unmatched. Germline loops: CDR1 MDHEN, CDR2 SYDVKM. The DNA of the CDR3 is TGTGCCAGCAGAGAGACAGGGTCCTTCGGGCCCCAGCATTTT. It is translated as CASRETGSFGPQHF.

The V call is TRBV7-2, the J call TRBJ1-5; D is unresolved. The V gene lost 1 base and the J gene lost 2 bases, with 6 bases spanning the gap. Germline V gene data show CDR1 as SGHTA and CDR2 as FQGNSA. This CDR3 has 14 residues. In DNA, the CDR3 is TGTGCCAGCAGCTTAGGAGTCGGCAATCAGCCCCAGCATTTT. This codes for CASSLGVGNQPQHF.

The DNA of the CDR3 is TGTGCCAGCAGCTTTAATGCAGAGCAAGAGACCCAGTACTTC. Residues: CASSFNAEQETQYF. The chain carries TRBV11-3 and TRBJ2-5; D is undetermined. Trimming pared 3 bases from V and 2 bases from J, leaving 10 bases between. Germline V lookup: CDR1 SGHNT, CDR2 YENEEA. This CDR3 has 14 amino acids.

This rearrangement joins TRBV10-2 to TRBJ2-1, with a tentative D call TRBD2 (6 bases). The CDR3 consists of 16 residues. Looked up from germline, CDR1 is WSHSY and CDR2 is SAAADI. The germline V and J ends were trimmed by 4 bases and 0 bases, with 13 bases remaining between them. Written as DNA, the CDR3 is TGCGCCAGCAGTGTATTGCGGGATCTCTCCTACAATGAGCAGTTCTTC. Protein sequence: CASSVLRDLSYNEQFF.

The chain has TRBV10-3 and TRBJ2-7; 13 bases are a match to TRBD2. This CDR3 is built from 17 residues. Germline V gives CDR1 ENHRY, CDR2 SYGVKD. V lost 10 bases to trimming and J lost 4 bases; unmatched junction nucleotides: 16. The CDR3: CATPKGVTSGRRYEQYF. Here the CDR3 DNA reads TGTGCCACCCCGAAGGGGGTGACTAGCGGGAGGAGGTACGAGCAGTACTTC.

This chain connects TRBV7-9 to TRBJ2-7; D not resolved. The CDR3 runs to 15 residues. Trimming removed 3 bases from V and 2 bases from J, with 14 bases in between. Germline CDR1 SEHNR, CDR2 FQNEAQ (reference sequence). The CDR3 sequence: CASSFSADMTYEQYF. CDR3 nucleotides: TGTGCCAGCAGCTTTTCCGCCGACATGACCTACGAGCAGTACTTC.

The chain is built from TRBV4-2 and TRBJ2-2; 12 bases agree with TRBD1. The germline CDR1 and CDR2 sequences are LGHNA and YNFKEQ. V trimming: 0 bases; J trimming: 3 bases; junction bases outside the gene matches: 5. This CDR3 region has 18 residues. CDR3 region: CASSQDGTGGWDTGELFF. Written as DNA, the CDR3 is TGTGCCAGCAGCCAAGACGGGACAGGGGGCTGGGACACCGGGGAGCTGTTTTTT.

This sequence joins TRBV9 and TRBJ2-1, with D possibly TRBD1 on 6 matching bases. CDR1 is SGDLS and CDR2 is YYNGEE in the germline V gene. The CDR3 is 14 amino acids. V dropped 0 bases and J dropped 5 bases, with 9 bases sitting between them. CDR3 nucleotides: TGTGCCAGCAGCGTAGGACAGGCACACAATGAGCAGTTCTTC. This translates into CASSVGQAHNEQFF.

The chain recombines TRBV6-5 with TRBJ2-7, with D maybe TRBD1 (6 bases). V shed 5 bases and J shed 4 bases, with 18 bases lying between them. The CDR3 covers 15 residues. Germline CDR1 reads MNHEY; CDR2 reads SVGAGI. CDR3: CASSQSSGTSYEQYF. For the CDR3, the DNA is TGTGCCAGCAGTCAATCCTCCGGGACATCATACGAGCAGTACTTC.